This TCR beta chain derives from a study of CD8 T cells in Susac syndrome (dated by TCRdb to between 2018 and 2020). Study-wide context: Among the sequenced Susac syndrome patients, six had clinically active disease and about eight were in clinical remission. Repertoire sequencing was used to test whether CD8+ T cell activation and differentiation in Susac syndrome was antigen driven. Susac syndrome patients were therapy-naive, on corticosteroids (some also receiving IVIg), or on IVIg alone at blood withdrawal.

RNA was extracted using the RNeasy kit, and about 0.5 to 1 ug of the RNA was reverse transcribed with random hexamers. The immunoSEQ multiplex PCR assay, covering 54 Vbeta and 13 Jbeta segments, was used to amplify TCR beta CDR3 regions. PCR amplification bias was corrected by using a synthetic template baseline for primer optimization and computational correction. The authors' analysis ran thus. Reads were annotated to V, D and J genes per IMGT and analyzed with immunoSEQ Analyzer, keeping only productive sequences. Clonality was calculated as one minus the Shannon entropy normalized by log2 of the number of productive unique sequences. For each patient and control, public and private clones were evaluated within the 100 most prevalent clones. Susac-specific clones were defined as absent from healthy and MS cohorts, over a thousand published viral clones and other ImmuneACCESS disease sequences. TCRdb took the public reads, trimmed them with fastp at Q25, ran MiXCR for clone calling and kept in-frame beta chains. A single entry per CDR3 protein holds the most common genes and DNA from its merged rows. For this entry, the V and J calls and clone size follow TCRdb and not the study's own pipeline. This sample comprises more than 85,000 distinct CDR3 sequences, just under 95% of them detected only once. The ten largest clones capture over 0.3% of the sample.

Peripheral blood CD8+ and CD4+ T cells from healthy donors, Susac syndrome patients and multiple sclerosis patients were profiled using high-throughput TCR beta sequencing. The Susac syndrome patients fulfilled recently defined diagnostic criteria for either definite or probable disease. Bulk CD8+ and CD4+ T cells were purified by magnetic negative isolation, whereas CD8+ TEMRA cells were enriched by FACS. Blood was collected in EDTA tubes and processed within 24 hours, with PBMCs isolated through density gradient centrifugation. PBMCs destined for TCR sequencing were cryopreserved in liquid nitrogen and later thawed in a 37 °C water bath. The sorted or isolated CD4+, CD8+ and CD8+ TEMRA cells had a purity of 90% or higher. What the work shows at the level of the full study, not this receptor alone: No clonal expansion was detected in the CD4+ T cell repertoire of Susac syndrome patients. The TCR sequencing and HLA analysis was acknowledged to have included a relatively small number of individuals.

V is shortened by 3 bases, J by 9 bases, and the region joining them spans 6 bases. The germline V gene (reference sequence) provides CDR1 GTSNPN and CDR2 SVGIG. Its CDR3 holds 10 amino acids, cysteine through phenylalanine. The read is trimmed to its CDR3 DNA, 30 bases read in frame from base 1. Regarding this clonotype: The antigen it binds to is not known. Per-base qualities were not stored, and no clone one base away is much larger.

The chain is made from TRBV30 and TRBJ1-3; confidence is insufficient to name the D gene. This TCR was recovered from a human donor with Susac syndrome. Sequencing was performed on CD4+ T cells from PBMCs. The DNA sequence reads TGTGCCTGGAGCCTCGGCACCATATATTTT. Its coded protein is CAWSLGTIYF.